This T cell receptor (beta chain) was sequenced during a study of blood T cell repertoires in COVID-19. Assay: immunoSEQ multiplex PCR; the TCRdb copy retains only in-frame clones and omits some. The table has 95,000 to 120,000 clones, around 64% seen once. This CDR3 contains 15 residues. V was pared by 1 base and J by 8 bases, with 15 bases between. The germline gives CDR1 SGDLS, CDR2 YYNGEE. The sequence was obtained from a woman aged 40 to 49 with acute or convalescent COVID-19. Material: peripheral blood. This chain joins TRBV9 and TRBJ2-2, with D possibly matching TRBD2 (7 bases). CDR3 sequence: CASSVTSVTGGELFF. The CDR3, as DNA: TGTGCCAGCAGCGTAACTAGCGTGACAGGAGGGGAGCTGTTTTTT.